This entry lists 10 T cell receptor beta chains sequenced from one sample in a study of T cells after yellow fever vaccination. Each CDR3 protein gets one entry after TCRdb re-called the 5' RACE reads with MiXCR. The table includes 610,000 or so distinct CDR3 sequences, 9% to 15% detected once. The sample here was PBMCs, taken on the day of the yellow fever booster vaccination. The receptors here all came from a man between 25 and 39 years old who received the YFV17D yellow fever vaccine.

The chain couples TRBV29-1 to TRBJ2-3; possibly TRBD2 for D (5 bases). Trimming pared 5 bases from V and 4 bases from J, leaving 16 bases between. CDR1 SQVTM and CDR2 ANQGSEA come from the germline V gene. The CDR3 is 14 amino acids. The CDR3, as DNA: TGCAGCGTTTCGAGAGGTACGAGGGCAGATACGCAGTATTTT. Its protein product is CSVSRGTRADTQYF.

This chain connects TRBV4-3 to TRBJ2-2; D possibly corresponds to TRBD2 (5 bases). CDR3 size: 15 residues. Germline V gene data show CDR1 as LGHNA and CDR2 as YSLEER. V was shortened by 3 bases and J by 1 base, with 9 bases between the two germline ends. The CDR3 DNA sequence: TGCGCCAGCAGCCATTCACGGGGGAACACCGGGGAGCTGTTTTTT. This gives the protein CASSHSRGNTGELFF.

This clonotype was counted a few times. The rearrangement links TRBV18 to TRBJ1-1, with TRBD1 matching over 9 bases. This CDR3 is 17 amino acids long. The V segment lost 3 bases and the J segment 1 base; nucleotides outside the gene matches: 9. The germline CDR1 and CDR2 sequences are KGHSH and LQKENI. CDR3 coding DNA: TGTGCCAGCTCACCGAAGATACAGGGGGCCAGGAACACTGAAGCTTTCTTT. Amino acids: CASSPKIQGARNTEAFF.

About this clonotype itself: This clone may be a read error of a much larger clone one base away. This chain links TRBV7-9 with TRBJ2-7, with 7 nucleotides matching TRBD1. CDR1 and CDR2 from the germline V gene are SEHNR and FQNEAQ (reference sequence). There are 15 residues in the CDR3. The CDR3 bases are TGTACCAGCAGCATCGGTGGGGACAGCTCCTACGAGCAGTACTTC. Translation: CTSSIGGDSSYEQYF.

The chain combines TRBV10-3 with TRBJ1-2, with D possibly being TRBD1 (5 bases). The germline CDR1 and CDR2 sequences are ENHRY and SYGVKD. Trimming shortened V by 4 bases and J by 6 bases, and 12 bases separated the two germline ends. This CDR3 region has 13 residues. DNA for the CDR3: TGTGCCATCAGTGCCTCGGGAGGGGATGGCTACACCTTC. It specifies CAISASGGDGYTF.

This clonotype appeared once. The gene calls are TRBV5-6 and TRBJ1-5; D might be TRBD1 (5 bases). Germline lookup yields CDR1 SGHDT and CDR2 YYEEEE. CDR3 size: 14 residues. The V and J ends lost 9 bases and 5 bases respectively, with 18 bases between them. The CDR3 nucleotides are TGTGCCATGAGCCCCGGGCTCAGGGATCAGCCCCAGCATTTT. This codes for CAMSPGLRDQPQHF.

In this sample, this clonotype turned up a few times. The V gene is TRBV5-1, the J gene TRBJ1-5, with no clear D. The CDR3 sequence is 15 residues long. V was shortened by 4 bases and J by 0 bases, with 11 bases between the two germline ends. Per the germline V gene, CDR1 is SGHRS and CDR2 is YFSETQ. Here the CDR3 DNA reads TGCGCCAGCAGCCCGGGAGTGTATAGCAATCAGCCCCAGCATTTT. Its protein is CASSPGVYSNQPQHF.

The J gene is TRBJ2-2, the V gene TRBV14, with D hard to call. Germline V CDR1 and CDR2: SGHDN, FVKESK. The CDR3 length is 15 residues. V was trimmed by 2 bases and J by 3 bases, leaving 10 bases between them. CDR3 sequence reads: CASSQLSRHTGELFF. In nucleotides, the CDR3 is TGTGCCAGCAGCCAACTATCCAGACACACCGGGGAGCTGTTTTTT.

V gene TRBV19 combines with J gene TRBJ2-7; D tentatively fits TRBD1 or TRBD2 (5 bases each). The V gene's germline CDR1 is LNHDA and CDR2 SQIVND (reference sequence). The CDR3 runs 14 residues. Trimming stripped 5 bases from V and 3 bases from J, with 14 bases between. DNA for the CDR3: TGTGCCAGTAGTCCGGGACGGACTTTCTACGAGCAGTACTTC. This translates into CASSPGRTFYEQYF.

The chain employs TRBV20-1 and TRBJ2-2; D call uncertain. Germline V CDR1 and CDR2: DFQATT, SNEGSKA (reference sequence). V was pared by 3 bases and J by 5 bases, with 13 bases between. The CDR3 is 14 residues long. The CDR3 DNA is TGCAGTGCTAGGGCAGCTCCCGGAACCGGGGAGCTGTTTTTT. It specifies CSARAAPGTGELFF.